These 31 T cell receptor beta chains were sequenced from one sample in a study of T cell repertoires and HLA-DP antigens. This table comes from immunoSEQ multiplex PCR, and its TCRdb copy is limited to in-frame clones, with some not included. The sample consists of some 110,000 clones, more than 85% of them appearing once. Antigen specificity for these receptors is unknown. Input material: CD4+ T cells from PBMCs. Source of these receptors: a woman under 30 in good health and CMV-seronegative.

The V and J genes are TRBV5-1 and TRBJ2-3; 8 bases line up with TRBD1. CDR3 length: 17 residues. The germline V gene has CDR1 SGHRS and CDR2 YFSETQ. V lost 4 bases, J lost 11 bases, and 21 bases stayed unmatched. In nucleotides, the CDR3 is TGCGCCAGCAGCATAACAACGGACAGGGCCACCAGGGGTGGGCAGTATTTT. Translated, it gives CASSITTDRATRGGQYF.

The chain couples TRBV10-3 to TRBJ1-2; TRBD1 matches 8 bases. The CDR3 loop spans 14 amino acids. Germline V gene lookup returns CDR1 ENHRY and CDR2 SYGVKD. V was pared by 7 bases and J by 4 bases, with 8 bases of the junction left unmatched. The CDR3 here is CAITADRESYGYTF. CDR3 in DNA: TGTGCCATCACCGCGGACAGGGAGAGCTATGGCTACACCTTC.

The chain links TRBV7-2 to TRBJ1-6, with D perhaps matching TRBD1 (6 bases). The length of the CDR3 is 17 residues. Germline-derived CDR1 and CDR2 are SGHTA and FQGNSA. The V end was cut by 1 base, the J end by 6 bases, with 16 bases between. Here the CDR3 DNA reads TGTGCCAGCAGCTTAGTGGGGGCAGGGGTGTTTAATTCACCCCTCCACTTT. Translating gives CASSLVGAGVFNSPLHF.

The V gene is TRBV7-3, the J gene TRBJ2-1; maybe TRBD2 (6 bases). V was pared by 1 base and J by 6 bases, with 13 bases between. The CDR3 is 15 amino acids. CDR1 and CDR2 (germline): SGHTA, FQGTGA. DNA of the CDR3: TGTGCCAGCAGCTTAAAGACGCGGGGCCCCAATGAGCAGTTCTTC. This codes for CASSLKTRGPNEQFF.

The rearrangement uses TRBV10-3 and TRBJ1-5; tentative D call: TRBD1 (5 bases). Trimming pared 2 bases from V and 6 bases from J, leaving 14 bases between. Germline V CDR1 and CDR2: ENHRY, SYGVKD. CDR3 size: 15 residues. The chain's CDR3 is CAISERRGVGQPQHF. The CDR3 DNA reads as TGTGCCATCAGTGAGAGGAGGGGAGTGGGTCAGCCCCAGCATTTT.

The chain employs TRBV7-2 and TRBJ2-2, with 7 bases lining up with TRBD1. The V segment lost 5 bases and the J segment 1 base; nucleotides outside the gene matches: 7. Germline assignment: CDR1 SGHTA and CDR2 FQGNSA. The CDR3 totals 16 residues. CDR3 sequence: CASSPRDRLNTGELFF. DNA of the CDR3: TGTGCCAGCAGCCCACGGGACAGATTGAACACCGGGGAGCTGTTTTTT.

The chain is built from TRBV5-6 and TRBJ2-3; 14 nucleotides agree with TRBD2. The CDR3 loop spans 17 amino acids. The V and J ends lost 0 bases and 1 base, in that order; junction bases with no gene match: 1. From germline, CDR1 is SGHDT and CDR2 YYEEEE. The DNA of the CDR3 is TGTGCCAGCAGCTTGGTGACTAGCGGGAGGGGCACAGATACGCAGTATTTT. Translating gives CASSLVTSGRGTDTQYF.

The gene calls are TRBV7-2 and TRBJ1-5, with 8 bases matching TRBD1. V dropped 5 bases and J dropped 2; count of bases not matched to a gene: 8. Germline CDR1 is SGHTA and CDR2 is FQGNSA. CDR3 size: 16 residues. CDR3 nucleotides: TGTGCCAGCAGCGCTCAGGGGGCGAGGGGCAATCAGCCCCAGCATTTT. This sequence encodes CASSAQGARGNQPQHF.

The count of this clone is one. The chain is built from TRBV27 and TRBJ1-1; D is perhaps TRBD1 (5 bases). The V end was cut by 7 bases, the J end by 5 bases, with 17 bases between. Germline V gives CDR1 MNHEY, CDR2 SMNVEV (reference sequence). This CDR3 comprises 14 residues. CDR3 residues: CASNRLDRRTEAFF. The CDR3 nucleotides are TGTGCCAGCAACAGGCTCGATAGGAGGACTGAAGCTTTCTTT.

The chain combines TRBV5-1 with TRBJ2-3, with 9 bases identical to TRBD2. V gave up 2 bases and J gave up 6 bases; unmatched junction bases: 7. CDR3 length equals 15 residues. CDR1 and CDR2 from the germline V gene are SGHRS and YFSETQ. The chain's CDR3 is CASSFLAGVKDTQYF. The CDR3 DNA reads as TGCGCCAGCAGCTTCTTAGCGGGAGTGAAGGATACGCAGTATTTT.

The chain recombines TRBV7-9 with TRBJ2-5, with TRBD1 as a possible D gene (6 bases). V was shortened by 5 bases and J by 5 bases, with 18 bases between the two germline ends. This CDR3 is built from 15 residues. Per germline, CDR1 SEHNR and CDR2 FQNEAQ (reference sequence). The DNA for the CDR3 is TGTGCCAGCAGCCCAGGGGACGGTCGATCGGAGACCCAGTACTTC. Protein product: CASSPGDGRSETQYF.

The rearrangement links TRBV7-9 to TRBJ2-1; tentatively, D is TRBD1 or TRBD2 (8 bases each). This CDR3 region has 17 residues. Trimming pared 5 bases from V and 0 bases from J, leaving 17 bases between. Per the germline V gene, CDR1 is SEHNR and CDR2 is FQNEAQ (reference sequence). The CDR3 region has the DNA TGTGCCAGCAGCACCCGACAGGGGACTAGCTCCTACAATGAGCAGTTCTTC. It codes for CASSTRQGTSSYNEQFF.

CDR3 sequence reads: CSVRGISDTQYF. CDR3 DNA sequence: TGCAGCGTTCGGGGGATATCGGATACGCAGTATTTT. The rearrangement joins TRBV29-1 to TRBJ2-3; perhaps TRBD2 as D (6 bases). Trimming took 5 bases from V and 6 from J, leaving 12 bases between them. Looked up from germline, CDR1 is SQVTM and CDR2 is ANQGSEA. The CDR3 has 12 residues.

The V and J genes are TRBV28 and TRBJ1-1; D gene ambiguous. Looked up from germline, CDR1 is MDHEN and CDR2 is SYDVKM. Trimming stripped 5 bases from V and 1 base from J, with 8 bases between. The length of the CDR3 is 13 residues. CDR3 sequence (DNA): TGTGCCAGCAGTGCACGGTGGAACACTGAAGCTTTCTTT. Amino acids: CASSARWNTEAFF. Based on the CDR3 plus reference TRBV28 and TRBJ1-1, the full variable domain is DVKVTQSSRYLVKRTGEKVFLECVQDMDHENMFWYRQDPGLGLRLIYFSYDVKMKEKGDIPEGYSVSREKKERFSLILESASTNQTSMYLCASSARWNTEAFFGQGTRLTVV.

This clone is a singleton in its sample. V usage is TRBV11-3 and J usage is TRBJ2-3; D is undetermined. This CDR3 has 15 residues. CDR1 SGHNT and CDR2 YENEEA come from the germline V gene. V shed 3 bases and J shed 3 bases, with 13 bases lying between them. In DNA, the CDR3 is TGTGCCAGCAGCTTCGGATCGGGTGGAACAGATACGCAGTATTTT. It translates to CASSFGSGGTDTQYF.

J is TRBJ1-2 and V is TRBV7-9, with 10 bases that match TRBD1. Germline V gives CDR1 SEHNR, CDR2 FQNEAQ (reference sequence). This CDR3 is 17 amino acids long. Trimming cost V 1 base and J 1 base; bases outside gene matches: 6. CDR3 sequence (DNA): TGTGCCAGCAGCTTAGTGGGACAGGGGACTCGTAACTATGGCTACACCTTC. It yields the protein CASSLVGQGTRNYGYTF.

With respect to this clone: The same CDR3 can be traced to other DNA sequences in this sample. The chain is built from TRBV9 and TRBJ1-1; D ambiguous. Germline V gene data show CDR1 as SGDLS and CDR2 as YYNGEE. This CDR3 is built from 13 residues. V was pared by 0 bases and J by 1 base, with 4 bases between. CDR3: CASSVDRNTEAFF. CDR3 in DNA: TGTGCCAGCAGCGTAGACCGGAACACTGAAGCTTTCTTT.

V gene TRBV9 combines with J gene TRBJ2-3, with D unclear. V shed 3 bases and J shed 0 bases, with 8 bases lying between them. Germline V CDR1 and CDR2: SGDLS, YYNGEE. The CDR3 sequence is 14 residues long. CDR3 in DNA: TGTGCCAGCAGCGCTAATCCTAGCACAGATACGCAGTATTTT. This translates into CASSANPSTDTQYF.

The genes are TRBV6-1 and TRBJ2-1; D is ambiguous. Trimming cost V 0 bases and J 2 bases, with 14 bases left between them. CDR3 size: 17 residues. Per germline, CDR1 MNHNS and CDR2 SASEGT. The CDR3 protein is CASSEAPGPLPYNEQFF. For the CDR3, the DNA is TGTGCCAGCAGTGAAGCGCCCGGGCCCCTCCCCTACAATGAGCAGTTCTTC.

The chain couples TRBV6-1 to TRBJ2-7; no reliable D call. Trimming left V 6 bases short and J 3 bases short, with 6 bases between. The CDR3 runs 11 residues. CDR1 is MNHNS and CDR2 is SASEGT in the germline V gene. The CDR3 DNA reads as TGTGCCAGCAGGGGTGACTACGAGCAGTACGTC. Translated: CASRGDYEQYV.

The chain uses TRBV5-1 and TRBJ2-2; TRBD2 is a possible D gene (5 bases). This CDR3 has 14 residues. Trimming left V 1 base short and J 6 bases short, with 10 bases between. CDR1 and CDR2 from the germline V gene are SGHRS and YFSETQ. The CDR3 nucleotides are TGCGCCAGCAGCTTGCTACGAGGGTCCGGGGAGCTGTTTTTT. Encoded protein: CASSLLRGSGELFF.

This clone has a single count. The CDR3 loop is CASSLWGSAEAFF. The CDR3 DNA reads TGTGCCAGCAGTTTATGGGGCAGCGCTGAAGCTTTCTTT. The rearrangement joins TRBV28 to TRBJ1-1; D not resolved. There are 13 residues in the CDR3. Per germline, CDR1 MDHEN and CDR2 SYDVKM. V gave up 0 bases and J gave up 6 bases, with 8 bases separating them.

The CDR3 protein is CASSRGGQYTEAFF. The CDR3 DNA is TGTGCCAGCAGTAGGGGGGGACAGTACACTGAAGCTTTCTTT. This chain joins TRBV28 and TRBJ1-1; TRBD1 matches 7 bases. There are 14 residues in the CDR3. The V gene end was trimmed by 5 bases and the J gene end by 3 bases; junction bases not matched to a gene: 6. Looked up from germline, CDR1 is MDHEN and CDR2 is SYDVKM.

V and J are TRBV7-8 and TRBJ1-6; D is possibly TRBD1 (5 bases). The germline gives CDR1 SGHVS, CDR2 FQNEAQ. V gave up 1 base and J gave up 7 bases, with 14 bases separating them. The CDR3 contains 16 residues. The CDR3 nucleotides read TGTGCCAGCAGCTTAGAGAGGCAGGGCAGCAATTCACCCCTCCACTTT. Translation gives CASSLERQGSNSPLHF.

The rearrangement joins TRBV5-6 to TRBJ1-6, with 10 bases aligning to TRBD1. After removal of 4 bases from V and 10 bases from J, the junction contained 11 bases not matched to a gene. The CDR3 contains 16 residues. CDR1 is SGHDT, CDR2 YYEEEE, per germline. CDR3 bases: TGTGCCAGCAGCACCAATAGGGACAGGGGTTACTCACCCCTCCACTTT. Amino acids: CASSTNRDRGYSPLHF.

V and J are TRBV2 and TRBJ2-5; 8 nucleotides align to TRBD1. This CDR3 has 15 amino acids. The ends lost 5 bases at V and 2 bases at J; junction bases unmatched: 7. CDR1 is SNHLY, CDR2 FYNNEI, per germline. The CDR3 coding sequence is TGTGCCAGCAGTTCTCAGGGGGCGCGGCAAGAGACCCAGTACTTC. It codes for CASSSQGARQETQYF.

The chain combines TRBV28 with TRBJ2-1, with 7 bases aligning to TRBD2. CDR1 MDHEN and CDR2 SYDVKM come from the germline V gene. The CDR3 runs 14 residues. V was pared by 8 bases and J by 8 bases, with 12 bases of the junction left unmatched. CDR3 in amino acids: CASAWDGSGDEQFF. The CDR3 region has the DNA TGTGCCAGCGCTTGGGACGGGAGCGGGGATGAGCAGTTCTTC.

The CDR3: CASSLGTGLSNYGYTF. CDR3 sequence (DNA): TGTGCCAGCAGCTTAGGGACAGGGTTAAGTAACTATGGCTACACCTTC. The rearrangement links TRBV7-8 to TRBJ1-2, with 8 bases aligning to TRBD1. The CDR3 loop spans 16 amino acids. J was trimmed by 1 base and V by 1 base; bases with no gene match: 5. Germline V gene lookup returns CDR1 SGHVS and CDR2 FQNEAQ.

The V and J genes are TRBV30 and TRBJ2-1; maybe TRBD2 (5 bases). The CDR3 contains 11 residues. Per germline, CDR1 GTSNPN and CDR2 SVGIG (reference sequence). Trimming shortened V by 0 bases and J by 9 bases, and 6 bases separated the two germline ends. CDR3 in DNA: TGTGCCTGGAGTGTTGGAGGTGAGCAGTTCTTC. It codes for CAWSVGGEQFF.

The chain joins TRBV28 to TRBJ2-5, with 7 bases lining up with TRBD1. Germline trimming cut 6 bases from V and 1 base from J; bases unmatched to any gene: 5. The CDR3 extends over 14 amino acids. Germline CDR1 is MDHEN and CDR2 is SYDVKM. CDR3 region: CASRLRDSQETQYF. DNA for the CDR3: TGTGCCAGCAGACTCCGGGACAGCCAAGAGACCCAGTACTTC.

This clone was detected only a few times. This chain links TRBV6-4 with TRBJ1-2; TRBD1 is a possible D gene (5 bases). This CDR3 has 15 amino acids. Germline V gives CDR1 MRHNA, CDR2 SNTAGT. V lost 6 bases, J lost 3 bases, and 17 bases lay in between. This CDR3 is CASRLAHAGHYGYTF. Here the CDR3 DNA reads TGTGCCAGCAGGTTGGCCCACGCAGGGCACTATGGCTACACCTTC.